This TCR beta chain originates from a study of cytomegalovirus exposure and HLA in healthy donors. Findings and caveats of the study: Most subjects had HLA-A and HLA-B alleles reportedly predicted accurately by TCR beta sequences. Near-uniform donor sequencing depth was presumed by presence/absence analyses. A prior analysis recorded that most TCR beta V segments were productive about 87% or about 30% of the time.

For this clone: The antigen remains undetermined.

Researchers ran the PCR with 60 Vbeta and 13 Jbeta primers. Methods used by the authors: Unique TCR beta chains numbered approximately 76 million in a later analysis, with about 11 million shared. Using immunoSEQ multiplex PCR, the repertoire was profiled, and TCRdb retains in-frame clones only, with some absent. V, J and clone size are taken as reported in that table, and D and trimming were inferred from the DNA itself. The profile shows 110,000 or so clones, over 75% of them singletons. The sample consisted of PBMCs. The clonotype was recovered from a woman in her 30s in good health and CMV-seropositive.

CDR3 DNA: TGTGCCAGTAGTATAGGAAGGGGTTCACATCAGCCCCAGCATTTT. Translation gives CASSIGRGSHQPQHF. The rearrangement uses TRBV19 and TRBJ1-5; maybe TRBD1 (5 bases). V lost 1 base, J lost 5 bases, and 12 bases lay in between. CDR1 is LNHDA and CDR2 is SQIVND in the germline V gene (reference sequence). The CDR3 totals 15 residues.